A single sample is the source of the 10 T cell receptor beta chains below, sequenced in a study of shared clonotypes between healthy human individuals. Measured with immunoSEQ multiplex PCR; TCRdb has only the in-frame clones, and not every one. The sample includes approximately 640,000 clones, 72% of them seen just once. The specimen was memory CD4+ T cells sorted from blood. Regarding subset: CD45RA-negative fraction. The receptors stem from a woman under 40 in good health.

This chain uses TRBV18 with TRBJ2-3; TRBD2 agrees at 7 bases. This CDR3 spans 17 amino acids. CDR1 KGHSH and CDR2 LQKENI come from the germline V gene. After removal of 3 bases from V and 5 bases from J, the junction contained 14 bases not matched to a gene. CDR3 protein: CASSPPGWGGRQDTQYF. CDR3 sequence (DNA): TGTGCCAGCTCACCCCCCGGGTGGGGCGGGAGACAAGATACGCAGTATTTT.

V is TRBV6-1 and J is TRBJ2-1, with TRBD2 as a possible D gene (5 bases). Trimming left V 8 bases short and J 12 bases short, with 14 bases between. Germline V gene lookup returns CDR1 MNHNS and CDR2 SASEGT. The CDR3 covers 11 residues. CDR3 bases: TGTGCCAGCGTGAACGTCCGGGGGCAGTTCTTC. It encodes CASVNVRGQFF.

There are a few counts of this clone. V and J are TRBV2 and TRBJ1-2; D gene uncertain. The ends were cut back, 6 bases at V and 4 bases at J, with 12 bases in the middle. Germline V gene sequence: CDR1 SNHLY, CDR2 FYNNEI. The length of the CDR3 is 13 residues. This CDR3 is CASSGNSVYGYTF. The CDR3 nucleotides read TGTGCCAGCAGCGGCAACAGCGTCTATGGCTACACCTTC. The full variable domain, completed using reference TRBV2 and TRBJ1-2, is EPEVTQTPSHQVTQMGQEVILRCVPISNHLYFYWYRQILGQKVEFLVSFYNNEISEKSEIFDDQFSVERPDGSNFTLKIRSTKLEDSAMYFCASSGNSVYGYTFGSGTRLTVV.

This clone has more than one count but fewer than ten. V gene TRBV7-9 combines with J gene TRBJ1-1; D call uncertain. This CDR3 is built from 13 residues. V gave up 3 bases and J gave up 5 bases, with 10 bases separating them. Germline CDR1 is SEHNR and CDR2 is FQNEAQ (reference sequence). The CDR3 protein is CASSFEAGTEAFF. In DNA, the CDR3 is TGTGCCAGCAGCTTTGAAGCGGGGACTGAAGCTTTCTTT. The complete variable domain, with remaining parts taken from reference TRBV7-9 and TRBJ1-1, reads DTGVSQNPRHKITKRGQNVTFRCDPISEHNRLYWYRQTLGQGPEFLTYFQNEAQLEKSRLLSDRFSAERPKGSFSTLEIQRTEQGDSAMYLCASSFEAGTEAFFGQGTRLTVV.

This clone has a handful of counts. This chain uses TRBV7-2 with TRBJ2-5, with 7 bases identical to TRBD1. With V trimmed by 5 bases and J by 5 bases, 11 bases remained unmatched. The CDR3 is 15 residues long. The germline gives CDR1 SGHTA, CDR2 FQGNSA. The CDR3 DNA sequence: TGTGCCAGCAGCGGGCGACAGGGCTCAGGGGAGACCCAGTACTTC. It codes for CASSGRQGSGETQYF.

Concerning this clone itself: The same CDR3 is also encoded by other DNA sequences in this sample. The CDR3 reads CSASLGDGYTF. DNA of the CDR3: TGCAGTGCTAGTCTGGGCGATGGCTACACCTTC. This sequence joins TRBV20-1 and TRBJ1-2; D uncertain. This CDR3 has 11 residues. The germline V and J ends were trimmed by 3 bases and 6 bases, with 8 bases remaining between them. Germline CDR1 DFQATT, CDR2 SNEGSKA (reference sequence).

The chain carries TRBV30 and TRBJ2-3; D might be TRBD2 (5 bases). V was pared by 3 bases and J by 4 bases, with 11 bases between. There are 13 residues in the CDR3. Germline V gene sequence: CDR1 GTSNPN, CDR2 SVGIG (reference sequence). CDR3 protein: CAWRVGAADTQYF. The CDR3 bases are TGTGCCTGGAGGGTGGGAGCGGCAGATACGCAGTATTTT.

This rearrangement joins TRBV7-9 to TRBJ1-5; TRBD1 matches 7 bases. Germline V gene lookup returns CDR1 SEHNR and CDR2 FQNEAQ (reference sequence). After removal of 3 bases from V and 3 bases from J, the junction contained 5 bases not matched to a gene. The CDR3 is made up of 15 amino acids. This CDR3 reads CASSLGTDYNQPQHF. The DNA of the CDR3 is TGTGCCAGCAGCTTGGGGACAGATTACAATCAGCCCCAGCATTTT. Full variable domain (missing parts from reference TRBV7-9 and TRBJ1-5): DTGVSQNPRHKITKRGQNVTFRCDPISEHNRLYWYRQTLGQGPEFLTYFQNEAQLEKSRLLSDRFSAERPKGSFSTLEIQRTEQGDSAMYLCASSLGTDYNQPQHFGDGTRLSIL.

This chain links TRBV6-5 with TRBJ2-7, with D perhaps matching TRBD1 (5 bases). Germline CDR1 MNHEY, CDR2 SVGAGI. The CDR3 has 15 residues. V was pared by 6 bases and J by 1 base, with 16 bases between. CDR3 loop: CASRPSYDRSYEQYF. CDR3 bases: TGTGCCAGCAGACCAAGCTACGACAGATCCTACGAGCAGTACTTC.

The chain combines TRBV28 with TRBJ1-3; tentatively, D is TRBD1 (6 bases). This CDR3 is 14 amino acids long. V gave up 5 bases and J gave up 3 bases, with 11 bases separating them. Per germline, CDR1 MDHEN and CDR2 SYDVKM. The CDR3 sequence is CASSVGGGGNTIYF. As DNA, the CDR3 is TGTGCCAGCAGTGTCGGAGGGGGTGGAAACACCATATATTTT.